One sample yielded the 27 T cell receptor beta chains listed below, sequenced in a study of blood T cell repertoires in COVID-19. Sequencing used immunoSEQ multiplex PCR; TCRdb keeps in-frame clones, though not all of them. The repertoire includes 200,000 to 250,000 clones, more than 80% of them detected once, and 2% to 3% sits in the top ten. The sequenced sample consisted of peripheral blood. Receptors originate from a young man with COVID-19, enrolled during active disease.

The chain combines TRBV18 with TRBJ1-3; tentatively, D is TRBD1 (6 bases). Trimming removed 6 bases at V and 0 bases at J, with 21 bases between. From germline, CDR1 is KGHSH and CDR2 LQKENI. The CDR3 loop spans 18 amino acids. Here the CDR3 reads CASSSTGPTGSSGNTIYF. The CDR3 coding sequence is TGTGCCAGCTCCTCGACAGGTCCCACCGGCTCCTCTGGAAACACCATATATTTT.

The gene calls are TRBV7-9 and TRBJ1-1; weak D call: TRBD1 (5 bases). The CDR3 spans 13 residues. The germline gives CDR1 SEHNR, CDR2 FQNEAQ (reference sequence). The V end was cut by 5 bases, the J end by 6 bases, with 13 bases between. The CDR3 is CASSHIVGAEAFF. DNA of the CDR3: TGTGCCAGCAGCCATATAGTAGGGGCTGAAGCTTTCTTT.

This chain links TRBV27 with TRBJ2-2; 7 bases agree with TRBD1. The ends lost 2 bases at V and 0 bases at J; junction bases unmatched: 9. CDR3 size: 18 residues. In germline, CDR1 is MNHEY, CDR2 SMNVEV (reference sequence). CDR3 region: CASSLRTGGYANTGELFF. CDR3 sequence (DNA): TGTGCCAGCAGTTTACGGACAGGAGGTTACGCGAACACCGGGGAGCTGTTTTTT.

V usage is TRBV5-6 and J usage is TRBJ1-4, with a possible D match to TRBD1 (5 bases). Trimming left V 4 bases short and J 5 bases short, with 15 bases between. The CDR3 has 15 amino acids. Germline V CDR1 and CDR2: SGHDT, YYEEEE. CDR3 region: CASSHRGVPNEKLFF. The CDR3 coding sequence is TGTGCCAGCAGCCACCGGGGGGTCCCGAATGAAAAACTGTTTTTT.

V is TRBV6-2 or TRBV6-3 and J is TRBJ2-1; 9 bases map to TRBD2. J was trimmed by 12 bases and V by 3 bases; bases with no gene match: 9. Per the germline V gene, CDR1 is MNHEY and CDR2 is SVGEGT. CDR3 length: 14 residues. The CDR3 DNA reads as TGTGCCAGCAGTTATGGGACTAGCCTAGAAGGGCAGTTCTTC. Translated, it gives CASSYGTSLEGQFF.

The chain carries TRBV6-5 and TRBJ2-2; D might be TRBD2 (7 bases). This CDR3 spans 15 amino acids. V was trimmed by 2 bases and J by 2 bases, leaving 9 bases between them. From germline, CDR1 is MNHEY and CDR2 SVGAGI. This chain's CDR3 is CASSYSGTNTGELFF. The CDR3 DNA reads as TGTGCCAGCAGTTACAGCGGGACAAACACCGGGGAGCTGTTTTTT.

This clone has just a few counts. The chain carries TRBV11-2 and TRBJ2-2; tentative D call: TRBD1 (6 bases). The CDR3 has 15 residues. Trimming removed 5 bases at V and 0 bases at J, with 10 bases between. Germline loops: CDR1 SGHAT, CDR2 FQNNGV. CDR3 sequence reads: CASSNRQANTGELFF. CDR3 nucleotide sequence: TGTGCCAGCAGCAACAGACAGGCGAACACCGGGGAGCTGTTTTTT.

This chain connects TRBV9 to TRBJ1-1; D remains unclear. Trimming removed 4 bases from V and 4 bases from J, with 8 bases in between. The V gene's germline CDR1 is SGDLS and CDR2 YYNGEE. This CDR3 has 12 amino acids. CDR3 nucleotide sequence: TGTGCCAGCAGCAGAGAGGGCACTGAAGCTTTCTTT. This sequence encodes CASSREGTEAFF. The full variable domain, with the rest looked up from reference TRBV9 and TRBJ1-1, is DSGVTQTPKHLITATGQRVTLRCSPRSGDLSVYWYQQSLDQGLQFLIQYYNGEERAKGNILERFSAQQFPDLHSELNLSSLELGDSALYFCASSREGTEAFFGQGTRLTVV.

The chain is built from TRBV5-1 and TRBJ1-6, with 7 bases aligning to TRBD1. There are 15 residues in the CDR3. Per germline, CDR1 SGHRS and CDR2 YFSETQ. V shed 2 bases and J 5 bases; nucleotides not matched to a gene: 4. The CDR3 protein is CASSFGQGDNSPLHF. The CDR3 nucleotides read TGCGCCAGCAGCTTCGGGCAGGGGGATAATTCACCCCTCCACTTT.

As DNA, the CDR3 is TGTGCCAGCAGTCCCTATGTTGGGACAGGCCCGAACACCGGGGAGCTGTTTTTT. This sequence encodes CASSPYVGTGPNTGELFF. The chain uses TRBV28 and TRBJ2-2, with TRBD1 matching 8 bases. V trimming: 5 bases; J trimming: 0 bases; junction bases outside the gene matches: 11. The germline CDR1 and CDR2 sequences are MDHEN and SYDVKM. This CDR3 comprises 18 residues. Based on the CDR3 plus reference TRBV28 and TRBJ2-2, the full variable domain is DVKVTQSSRYLVKRTGEKVFLECVQDMDHENMFWYRQDPGLGLRLIYFSYDVKMKEKGDIPEGYSVSREKKERFSLILESASTNQTSMYLCASSPYVGTGPNTGELFFGEGSRLTVL.

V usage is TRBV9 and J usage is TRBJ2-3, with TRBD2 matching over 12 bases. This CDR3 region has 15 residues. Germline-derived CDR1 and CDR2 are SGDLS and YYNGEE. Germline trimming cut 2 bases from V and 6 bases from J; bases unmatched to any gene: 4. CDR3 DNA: TGTGCCAGCAGCGTTAGGCTAGCGGGGGGGGATACGCAGTATTTT. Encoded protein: CASSVRLAGGDTQYF.

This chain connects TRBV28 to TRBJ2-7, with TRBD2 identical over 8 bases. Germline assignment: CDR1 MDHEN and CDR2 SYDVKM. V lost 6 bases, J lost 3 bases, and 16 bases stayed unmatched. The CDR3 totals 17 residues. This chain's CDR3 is CASRPRRGLAGRYEQYF. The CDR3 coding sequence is TGTGCCAGCAGACCTCGCCGCGGGTTAGCGGGACGCTACGAGCAGTACTTC.

In DNA form, the CDR3 reads TGTGCCAGCAGCAAGGGACAGGGGGCGTTTGGCTACACCTTC. Amino acid sequence: CASSKGQGAFGYTF. V gene TRBV5-6 combines with J gene TRBJ1-2, with 12 bases aligning to TRBD1. This CDR3 has 14 residues. V lost 4 bases and J lost 7; bases outside the gene matches: 5. Germline-derived CDR1 and CDR2 are SGHDT and YYEEEE.

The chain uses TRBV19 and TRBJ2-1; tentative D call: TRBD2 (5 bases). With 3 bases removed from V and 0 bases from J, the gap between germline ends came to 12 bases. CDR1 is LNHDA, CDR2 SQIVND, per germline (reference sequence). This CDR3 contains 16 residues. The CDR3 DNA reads TGTGCCAGTAGTATCCGTTCGAGCGGCTCCTACAATGAGCAGTTCTTC. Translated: CASSIRSSGSYNEQFF.

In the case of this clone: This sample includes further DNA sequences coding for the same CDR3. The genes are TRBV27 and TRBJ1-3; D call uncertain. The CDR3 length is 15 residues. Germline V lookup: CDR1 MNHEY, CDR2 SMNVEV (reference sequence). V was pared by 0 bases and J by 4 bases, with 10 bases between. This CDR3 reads CASSLSRNSGNTIYF. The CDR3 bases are TGTGCCAGCAGTTTATCGCGGAACTCGGGAAACACCATATATTTT.

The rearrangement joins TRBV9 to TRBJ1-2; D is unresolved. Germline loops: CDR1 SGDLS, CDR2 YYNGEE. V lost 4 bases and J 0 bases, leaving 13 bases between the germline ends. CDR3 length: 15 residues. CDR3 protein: CASSRGLLANYGYTF. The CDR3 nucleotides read TGTGCCAGCAGCCGAGGGCTTTTGGCTAACTATGGCTACACCTTC.

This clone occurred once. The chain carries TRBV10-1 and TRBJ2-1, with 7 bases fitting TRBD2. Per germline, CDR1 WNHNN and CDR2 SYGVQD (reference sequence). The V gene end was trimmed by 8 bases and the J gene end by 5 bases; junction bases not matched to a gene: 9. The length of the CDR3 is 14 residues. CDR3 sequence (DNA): TGCGCCAGCCCCCGGGGCGGGAGCCACAATGAGCAGTTCTTC. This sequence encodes CASPRGGSHNEQFF.

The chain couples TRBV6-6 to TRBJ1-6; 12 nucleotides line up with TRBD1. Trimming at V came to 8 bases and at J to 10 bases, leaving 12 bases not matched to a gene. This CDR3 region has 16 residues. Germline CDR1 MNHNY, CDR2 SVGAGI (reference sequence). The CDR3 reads CASPGSPGQGASPLHF. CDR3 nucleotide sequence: TGTGCCAGCCCTGGATCGCCGGGACAGGGGGCGTCACCCCTCCACTTT.

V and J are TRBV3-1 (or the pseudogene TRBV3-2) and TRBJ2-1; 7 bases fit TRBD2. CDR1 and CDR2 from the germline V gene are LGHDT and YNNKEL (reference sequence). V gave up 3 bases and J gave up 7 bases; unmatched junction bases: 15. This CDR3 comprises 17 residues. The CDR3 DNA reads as TGTGCCAGCAGCCAGGGGGGAGGGAGCGGTCTGGGGAATGAGCAGTTCTTC. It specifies CASSQGGGSGLGNEQFF.

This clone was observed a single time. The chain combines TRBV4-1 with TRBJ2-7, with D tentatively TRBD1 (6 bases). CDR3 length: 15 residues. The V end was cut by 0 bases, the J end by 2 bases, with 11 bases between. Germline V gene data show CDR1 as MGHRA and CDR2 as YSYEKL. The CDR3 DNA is TGCGCCAGCAGCCAAGAAGGGGACATAGCCTACGAGCAGTACTTC. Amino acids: CASSQEGDIAYEQYF.

CDR3 in amino acids: CASSYGQSTEAFF. The DNA for the CDR3 is TGTGCCAGCAGTTACGGGCAGTCCACTGAAGCTTTCTTT. The V and J genes are TRBV6-5 and TRBJ1-1; no clear D. This CDR3 region has 13 residues. Germline V gene data show CDR1 as MNHEY and CDR2 as SVGAGI. The germline V and J ends were trimmed by 2 bases and 4 bases, with 8 bases remaining between them.

CDR3 amino acids: CASSLARTGHGYTF. The CDR3 DNA is TGCGCCAGCAGCTTGGCACGGACAGGGCATGGCTACACCTTC. This sequence joins TRBV5-1 and TRBJ1-2; TRBD1 matches 8 bases. The CDR3 loop spans 14 amino acids. V trimming: 0 bases; J trimming: 6 bases; junction bases outside the gene matches: 4. Per the germline V gene, CDR1 is SGHRS and CDR2 is YFSETQ.

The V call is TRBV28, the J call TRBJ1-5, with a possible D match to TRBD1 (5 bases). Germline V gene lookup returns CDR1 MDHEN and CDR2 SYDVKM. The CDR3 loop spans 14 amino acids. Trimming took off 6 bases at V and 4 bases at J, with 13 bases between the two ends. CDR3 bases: TGTGCCAGCAGACCCTTCAACAGGAATCAGCCCCAGCATTTT. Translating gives CASRPFNRNQPQHF.

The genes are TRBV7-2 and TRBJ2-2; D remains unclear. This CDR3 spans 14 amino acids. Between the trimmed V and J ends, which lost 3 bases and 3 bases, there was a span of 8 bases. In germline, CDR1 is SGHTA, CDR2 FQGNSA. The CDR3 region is CASSFARYTGELFF. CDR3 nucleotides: TGTGCCAGCAGCTTTGCTCGGTACACCGGGGAGCTGTTTTTT.

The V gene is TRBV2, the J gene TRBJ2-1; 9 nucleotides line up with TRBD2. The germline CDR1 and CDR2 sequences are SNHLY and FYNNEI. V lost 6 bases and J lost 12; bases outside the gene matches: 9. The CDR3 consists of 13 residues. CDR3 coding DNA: TGTGCCAGCAGGGGGACTAGCTTCCAAAGGCAGTTCTTC. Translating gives CASRGTSFQRQFF.

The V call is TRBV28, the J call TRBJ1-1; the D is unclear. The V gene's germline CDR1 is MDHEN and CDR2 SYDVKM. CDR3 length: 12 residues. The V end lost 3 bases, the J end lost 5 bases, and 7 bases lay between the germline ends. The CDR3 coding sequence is TGTGCCAGCAGTTTGCAGGCAACTGAAGCTTTCTTT. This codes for CASSLQATEAFF.

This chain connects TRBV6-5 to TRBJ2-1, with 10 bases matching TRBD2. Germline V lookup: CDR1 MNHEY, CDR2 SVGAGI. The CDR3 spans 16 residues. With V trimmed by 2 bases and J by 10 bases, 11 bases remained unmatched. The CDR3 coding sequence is TGTGCCAGCAGTTACAAGGCTAGCGGGAGCGTAGGAGAGCAGTTCTTC. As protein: CASSYKASGSVGEQFF.